What follows describes a single T cell receptor beta chain. Here immunoSEQ multiplex PCR was the method, and the copy in TCRdb shows in-frame clones only, minus some. This table has a few hundred thousand clones, 85% to 90% appearing once. This record belongs to a study of blood T cell repertoires in COVID-19. Per germline, CDR1 MNHEY and CDR2 SVGAGI. Trimming cost V 6 bases and J 6 bases; bases outside gene matches: 4. The CDR3 covers 12 residues. This chain connects TRBV6-5 to TRBJ1-1; 7 bases agree with TRBD1. The receptor's source is a woman aged 45-65 years with acute or convalescent COVID-19. Sequencing was carried out using peripheral blood. The CDR3 nucleotides are TGTGCCAGCAGGGAGGGACAGTCTGAAGCTTTCTTT. Amino acid sequence: CASREGQSEAFF.